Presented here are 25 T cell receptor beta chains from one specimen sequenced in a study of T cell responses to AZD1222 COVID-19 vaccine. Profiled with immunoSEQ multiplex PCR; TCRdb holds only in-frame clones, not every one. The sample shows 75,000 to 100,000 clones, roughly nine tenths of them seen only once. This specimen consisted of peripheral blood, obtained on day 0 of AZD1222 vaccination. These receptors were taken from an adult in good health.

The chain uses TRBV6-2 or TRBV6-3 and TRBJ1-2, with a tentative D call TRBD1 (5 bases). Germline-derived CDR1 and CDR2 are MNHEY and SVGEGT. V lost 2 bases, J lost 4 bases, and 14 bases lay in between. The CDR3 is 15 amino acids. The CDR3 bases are TGTGCCAGCAGTTACAGAGGGACGGTGTCCTATGGCTACACCTTC. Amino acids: CASSYRGTVSYGYTF.

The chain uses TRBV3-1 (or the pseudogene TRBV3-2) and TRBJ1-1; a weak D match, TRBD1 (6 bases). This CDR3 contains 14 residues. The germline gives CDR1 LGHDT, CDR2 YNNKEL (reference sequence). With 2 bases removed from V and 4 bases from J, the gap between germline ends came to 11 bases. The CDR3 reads CASSQIQGTTEAFF. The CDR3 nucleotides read TGTGCCAGCAGCCAAATACAGGGTACCACTGAAGCTTTCTTT.

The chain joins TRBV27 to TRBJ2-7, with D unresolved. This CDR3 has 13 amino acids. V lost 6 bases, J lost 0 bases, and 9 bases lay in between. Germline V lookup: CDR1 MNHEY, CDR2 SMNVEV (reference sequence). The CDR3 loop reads CASRDGSSYEQYF. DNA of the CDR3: TGTGCCAGCAGGGACGGAAGCTCCTACGAGCAGTACTTC.

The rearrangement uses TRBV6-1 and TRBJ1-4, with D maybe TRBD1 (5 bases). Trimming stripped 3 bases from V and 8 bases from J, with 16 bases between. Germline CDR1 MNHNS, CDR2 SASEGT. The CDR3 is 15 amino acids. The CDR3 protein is CASSDRGPQGEKLFF. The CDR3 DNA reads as TGTGCCAGCAGTGACCGGGGCCCCCAAGGGGAAAAACTGTTTTTT.

The CDR3 DNA reads TGTGCCAGCAGCCTAGGACAGGGGTTTGAAAAACTGTTTTTT. As protein: CASSLGQGFEKLFF. The V gene is TRBV3-1 (or the pseudogene TRBV3-2), the J gene TRBJ1-4, with 9 bases lining up with TRBD1. Germline CDR1 is LGHDT and CDR2 is YNNKEL (reference sequence). The CDR3 is 14 residues long. J was trimmed by 7 bases and V by 4 bases; bases with no gene match: 4.

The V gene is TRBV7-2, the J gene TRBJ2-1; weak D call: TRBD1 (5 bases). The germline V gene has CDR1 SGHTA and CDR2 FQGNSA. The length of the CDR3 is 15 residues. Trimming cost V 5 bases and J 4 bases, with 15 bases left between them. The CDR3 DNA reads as TGTGCCAGCAGCCTAGTGGGGCCCTATTACAATGAGCAGTTCTTC. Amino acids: CASSLVGPYYNEQFF. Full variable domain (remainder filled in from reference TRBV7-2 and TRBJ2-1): GAGVSQSPSNKVTEKGKDVELRCDPISGHTALYWYRQSLGQGLEFLIYFQGNSAPDKSGLPSDRFSAERTGGSVSTLTIQRTQQEDSAVYLCASSLVGPYYNEQFFGPGTRLTVL.

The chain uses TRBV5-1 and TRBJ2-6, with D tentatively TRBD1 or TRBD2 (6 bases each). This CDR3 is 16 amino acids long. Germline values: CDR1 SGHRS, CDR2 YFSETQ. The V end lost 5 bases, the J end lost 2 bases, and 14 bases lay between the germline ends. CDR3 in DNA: TGCGCCAGCAGGGGATCAGGGGAGGCTGGGGCCAACGTCCTGACTTTC. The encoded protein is CASRGSGEAGANVLTF.

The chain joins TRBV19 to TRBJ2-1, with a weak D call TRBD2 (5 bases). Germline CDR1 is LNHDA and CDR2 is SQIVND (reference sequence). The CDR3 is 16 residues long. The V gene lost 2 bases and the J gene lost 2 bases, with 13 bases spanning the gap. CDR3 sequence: CASSILASNPYNEQFF. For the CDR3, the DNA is TGTGCCAGTAGTATACTAGCAAGCAACCCCTACAATGAGCAGTTCTTC.

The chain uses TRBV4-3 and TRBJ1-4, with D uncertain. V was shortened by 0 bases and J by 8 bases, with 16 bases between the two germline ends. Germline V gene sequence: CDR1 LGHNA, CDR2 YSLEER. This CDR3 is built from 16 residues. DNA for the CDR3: TGCGCCAGCAGCCAAGATCTGCACCGGGAGTACGAAAAACTGTTTTTT. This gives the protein CASSQDLHREYEKLFF.

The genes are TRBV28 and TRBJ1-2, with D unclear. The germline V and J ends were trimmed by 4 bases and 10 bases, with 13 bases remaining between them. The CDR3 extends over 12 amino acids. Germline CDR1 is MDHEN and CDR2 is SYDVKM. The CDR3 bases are TGTGCCAGCAGTTATCTGGAGGCACTCTACACCTTC. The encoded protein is CASSYLEALYTF.

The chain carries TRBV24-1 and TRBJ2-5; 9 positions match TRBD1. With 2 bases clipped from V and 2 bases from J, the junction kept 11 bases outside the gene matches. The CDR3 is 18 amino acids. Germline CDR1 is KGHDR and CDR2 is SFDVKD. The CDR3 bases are TGTGCCACCAGTGATTCTACTACCTTGGACAGGGGTCAAGAGACCCAGTACTTC. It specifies CATSDSTTLDRGQETQYF.

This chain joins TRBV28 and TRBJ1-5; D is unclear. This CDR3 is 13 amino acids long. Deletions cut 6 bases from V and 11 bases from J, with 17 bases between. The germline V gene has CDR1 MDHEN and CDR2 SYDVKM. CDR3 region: CASSTKHIRSQHF. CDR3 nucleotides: TGTGCCAGCAGCACGAAACATATCCGGTCCCAGCATTTT.

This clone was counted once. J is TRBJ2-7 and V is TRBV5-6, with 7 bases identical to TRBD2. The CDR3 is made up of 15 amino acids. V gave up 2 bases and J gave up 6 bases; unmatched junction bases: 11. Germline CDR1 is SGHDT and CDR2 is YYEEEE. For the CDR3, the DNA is TGTGCCAGCAGCTTATTGAGTCTAGCGGCAGGCGAGCAGTACTTC. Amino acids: CASSLLSLAAGEQYF. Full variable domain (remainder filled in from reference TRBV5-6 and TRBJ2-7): DAGVTQSPTHLIKTRGQQVTLRCSPKSGHDTVSWYQQALGQGPQFIFQYYEEEERQRGNFPDRFSGHQFPNYSSELNVNALLLGDSALYLCASSLLSLAAGEQYFGPGTRLTVT.

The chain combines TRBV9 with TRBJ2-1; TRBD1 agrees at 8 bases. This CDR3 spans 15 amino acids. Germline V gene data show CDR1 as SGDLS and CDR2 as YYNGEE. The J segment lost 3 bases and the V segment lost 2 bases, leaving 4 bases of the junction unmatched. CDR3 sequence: CASSVGTGVYNEQFF. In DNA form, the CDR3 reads TGTGCCAGCAGCGTGGGGACAGGTGTCTACAATGAGCAGTTCTTC.

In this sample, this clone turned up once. CDR3 amino acids: CASSQRGGIGKLFF. CDR3 sequence (DNA): TGTGCCAGCAGCCAGAGGGGTGGGATTGGAAAACTGTTTTTT. The V and J genes are TRBV14 and TRBJ1-4, with a possible D match to TRBD1 (5 bases). V dropped 3 bases and J dropped 10 bases, with 15 bases sitting between them. Germline V gene data show CDR1 as SGHDN and CDR2 as FVKESK. The CDR3 runs 14 residues.

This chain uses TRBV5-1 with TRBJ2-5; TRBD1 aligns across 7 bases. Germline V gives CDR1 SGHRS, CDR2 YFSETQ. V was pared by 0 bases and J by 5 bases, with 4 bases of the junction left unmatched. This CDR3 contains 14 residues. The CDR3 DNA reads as TGCGCCAGCAGCTTGGGGGACAGACCCGAGACCCAGTACTTC. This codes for CASSLGDRPETQYF.

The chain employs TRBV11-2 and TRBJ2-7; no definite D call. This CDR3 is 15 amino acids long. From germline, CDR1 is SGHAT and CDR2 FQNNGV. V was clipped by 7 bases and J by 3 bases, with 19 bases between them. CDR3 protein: CASTSLRALRYEQYF. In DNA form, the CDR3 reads TGTGCCAGCACCTCTCTCCGGGCCCTTCGCTACGAGCAGTACTTC.

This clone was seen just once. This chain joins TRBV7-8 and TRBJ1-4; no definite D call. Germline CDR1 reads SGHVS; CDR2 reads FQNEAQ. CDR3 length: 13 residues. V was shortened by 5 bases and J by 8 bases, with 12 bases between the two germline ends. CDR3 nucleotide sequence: TGTGCCAGCAGCGCAGGAATAAAGGAAAAACTGTTTTTT. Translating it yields CASSAGIKEKLFF. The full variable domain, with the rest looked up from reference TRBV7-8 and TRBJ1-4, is GAGVSQSPRYKVAKRGQDVALRCDPISGHVSLFWYQQALGQGPEFLTYFQNEAQLDKSGLPSDRFFAERPEGSVSTLKIQRTQQEDSAVYLCASSAGIKEKLFFGSGTQLSVL.

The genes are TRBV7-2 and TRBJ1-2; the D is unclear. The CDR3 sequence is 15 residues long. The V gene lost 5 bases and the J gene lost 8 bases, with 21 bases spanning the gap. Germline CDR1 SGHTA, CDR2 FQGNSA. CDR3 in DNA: TGTGCCAGCAGCCCACTCCCGGACGGGTTAGGGGGCTACACCTTC. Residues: CASSPLPDGLGGYTF.

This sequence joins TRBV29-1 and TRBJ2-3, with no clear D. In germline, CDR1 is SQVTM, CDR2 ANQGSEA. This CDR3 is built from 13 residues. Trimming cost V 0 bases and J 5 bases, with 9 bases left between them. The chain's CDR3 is CSVEDGAKDTQYF. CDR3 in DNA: TGCAGCGTTGAAGATGGAGCCAAAGATACGCAGTATTTT.

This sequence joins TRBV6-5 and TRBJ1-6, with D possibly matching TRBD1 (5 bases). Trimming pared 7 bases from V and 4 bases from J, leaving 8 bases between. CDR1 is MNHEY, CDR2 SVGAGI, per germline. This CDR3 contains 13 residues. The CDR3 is CASKGAYNSPLHF. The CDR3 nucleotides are TGTGCCAGCAAAGGGGCTTATAATTCACCCCTCCACTTT.

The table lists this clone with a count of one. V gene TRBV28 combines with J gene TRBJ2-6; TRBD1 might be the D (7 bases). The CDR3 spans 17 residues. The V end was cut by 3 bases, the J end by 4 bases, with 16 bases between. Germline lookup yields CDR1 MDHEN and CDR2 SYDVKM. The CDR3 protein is CASSFIARGVGANVLTF. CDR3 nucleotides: TGTGCCAGCAGTTTTATTGCCAGGGGGGTAGGGGCCAACGTCCTGACTTTC.

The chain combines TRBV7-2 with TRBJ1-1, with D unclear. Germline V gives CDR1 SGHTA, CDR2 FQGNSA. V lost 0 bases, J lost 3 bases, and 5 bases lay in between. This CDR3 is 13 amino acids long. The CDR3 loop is CASSLASYTEAFF. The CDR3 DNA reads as TGTGCCAGCAGCTTAGCGTCGTACACTGAAGCTTTCTTT.

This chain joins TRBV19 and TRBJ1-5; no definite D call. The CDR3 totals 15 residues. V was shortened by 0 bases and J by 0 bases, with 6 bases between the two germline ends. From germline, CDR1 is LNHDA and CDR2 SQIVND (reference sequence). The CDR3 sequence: CASSIEGISNQPQHF. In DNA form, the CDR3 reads TGTGCCAGTAGTATAGAGGGGATTAGCAATCAGCCCCAGCATTTT.

CDR3 residues: CSVDRQQETQYF. DNA of the CDR3: TGCAGCGTTGATAGGCAGCAAGAGACCCAGTACTTC. The gene calls are TRBV29-1 and TRBJ2-5; D remains unclear. The length of the CDR3 is 12 residues. From germline, CDR1 is SQVTM and CDR2 ANQGSEA. Trimming pared 3 bases from V and 2 bases from J, leaving 7 bases between.